These 22 T cell receptor beta chains originate from one sample sequenced in a study of radiotherapy plus CTLA-4 blockade in lung cancer. Repertoires were generated with immunoSEQ multiplex PCR, while TCRdb's copy carries only in-frame clones and drops some. The sample lists 55,000 to 65,000 clones, approximately 79% occurring once. The specimen was peripheral blood, collected from a patient treated with radiotherapy plus ipilimumab. The receptors stem from a human donor with non-small cell lung cancer who had a complete response to radiotherapy plus ipilimumab.

CDR3 nucleotide sequence: TGTGCCAGCAGTGAATACCCTAGCGGCTACCTCTCCTACAATGAGCAGTTCTTC. Its translation: CASSEYPSGYLSYNEQFF. The genes are TRBV25-1 and TRBJ2-1, with 7 bases that match TRBD2. The CDR3 sequence is 18 residues long. Germline V gene lookup returns CDR1 MGHDK and CDR2 SYGVNS. J was trimmed by 0 bases and V by 0 bases; bases with no gene match: 8.

The gene calls are TRBV10-2 and TRBJ2-2, with D perhaps matching TRBD1 (5 bases). The CDR3 contains 16 residues. V was clipped by 7 bases and J by 2 bases, with 17 bases between them. Germline CDR1 reads WSHSY; CDR2 reads SAAADI. CDR3 in amino acids: CASKGQGVANTGELFF. The CDR3 nucleotides read TGCGCCAGCAAGGGTCAAGGGGTGGCAAACACCGGGGAGCTGTTTTTT.

The chain is built from TRBV9 and TRBJ2-2; D gene uncertain. V lost 4 bases, J lost 7 bases, and 5 bases lay in between. This CDR3 is built from 11 residues. Germline CDR1 SGDLS, CDR2 YYNGEE. The CDR3 sequence is CASSFSGELFF. The CDR3 coding sequence is TGTGCCAGCAGCTTTAGCGGGGAGCTGTTTTTT.

This clone was observed a handful of times. The gene calls are TRBV28 and TRBJ2-1, with 12 bases aligning to TRBD2. V lost 6 bases and J lost 6; bases outside the gene matches: 3. CDR1 is MDHEN and CDR2 is SYDVKM in the germline V gene. CDR3 length equals 14 residues. This CDR3 reads CASRTSGSGNEQFF. The CDR3 DNA sequence: TGTGCCAGCAGGACTAGCGGGAGCGGCAATGAGCAGTTCTTC.

This sequence joins TRBV6-6 and TRBJ1-5, with 10 bases fitting TRBD1. Looked up from germline, CDR1 is MNHNY and CDR2 is SVGAGI (reference sequence). J was trimmed by 4 bases and V by 5 bases; bases with no gene match: 5. The CDR3 covers 15 residues. The CDR3 loop is CASSTRQGANQPQHF. CDR3 bases: TGTGCCAGCAGTACCAGACAGGGGGCTAATCAGCCCCAGCATTTT.

This clone has just a few counts. The genes are TRBV18 and TRBJ1-3, with D unresolved. Deletions cut 3 bases from V and 4 bases from J, with 4 bases between. Germline lookup yields CDR1 KGHSH and CDR2 LQKENI. This CDR3 has 12 amino acids. CDR3 in DNA: TGTGCCAGCTCACCCCAGGGAAACACCATATATTTT. It codes for CASSPQGNTIYF.

The gene calls are TRBV29-1 and TRBJ2-5; no definite D call. The CDR3 is 10 amino acids. V was shortened by 4 bases and J by 7 bases, with 7 bases between the two germline ends. CDR1 and CDR2 from the germline V gene are SQVTM and ANQGSEA. Here the CDR3 reads CSVVQATQYF. The CDR3 DNA reads TGCAGCGTTGTCCAGGCGACCCAGTACTTC.

V is TRBV7-6 and J is TRBJ2-7; 9 nucleotides agree with TRBD1. CDR1 is SGHVS and CDR2 is FNYEAQ in the germline V gene. Trimming at V came to 4 bases and at J to 3 bases, leaving 19 bases not matched to a gene. This CDR3 spans 19 amino acids. The CDR3, as DNA: TGTGCCAGCAGCTCCCCGGGACAGGGAAGTTCTAGCGGACTCTACGAGCAGTACTTC. This sequence encodes CASSSPGQGSSSGLYEQYF. The full variable domain, in which reference TRBV7-6 and TRBJ2-7 provide the parts outside the CDR3, is GAGVSQSPRYKVTKRGQDVALRCDPISGHVSLYWYRQALGQGPEFLTYFNYEAQQDKSGLPNDRFSAERPEGSISTLTIQRTEQRDSAMYRCASSSPGQGSSSGLYEQYFGPGTRLTVT.

The rearrangement joins TRBV6-6 to TRBJ1-1, with TRBD1 as a possible D gene (5 bases). The germline V and J ends were trimmed by 0 bases and 6 bases, with 11 bases remaining between them. There are 14 residues in the CDR3. CDR1 is MNHNY and CDR2 is SVGAGI in the germline V gene (reference sequence). The CDR3 spells CASSYSSSRAEAFF. The CDR3 DNA reads as TGTGCCAGCAGTTACTCGAGTAGCAGGGCTGAAGCTTTCTTT.

The J gene is TRBJ1-4, the V gene TRBV6-5; D remains unclear. This CDR3 spans 15 amino acids. The germline V and J ends were trimmed by 0 bases and 8 bases, with 13 bases remaining between them. Per the germline V gene, CDR1 is MNHEY and CDR2 is SVGAGI. The CDR3 nucleotides read TGTGCCAGCAGTTACTCAGGAGGGATTGGGGAAAAACTGTTTTTT. It is translated as CASSYSGGIGEKLFF.

This clone turned up a few times. The chain has TRBV4-1 and TRBJ1-5, with TRBD1 matching over 7 bases. The length of the CDR3 is 14 residues. V gave up 3 bases and J gave up 5 bases; unmatched junction bases: 4. Germline CDR1 reads MGHRA; CDR2 reads YSYEKL. Here the CDR3 DNA reads TGCGCCAGCAGCCAGAGACAGGGAGATCAGCCCCAGCATTTT. This gives the protein CASSQRQGDQPQHF.

The V and J genes are TRBV6-5 and TRBJ2-7, with D possibly being TRBD1 (6 bases). The CDR3 runs 13 residues. V shed 6 bases and J shed 3 bases, with 12 bases lying between them. The germline CDR1 and CDR2 sequences are MNHEY and SVGAGI. The CDR3 loop is CASRPGRGYEQYF. CDR3 nucleotide sequence: TGTGCCAGCAGGCCCGGCAGGGGCTACGAGCAGTACTTC.

The chain couples TRBV23-1 to TRBJ1-1; no firm D call. TRBV23-1 is flagged as an ORF with uncertain function. V shed 2 bases and J shed 7 bases, with 11 bases lying between them. The CDR3 spans 13 residues. The chain's CDR3 is CASSQSQEGEAFF. The CDR3 nucleotides are TGCGCCAGCAGTCAAAGCCAGGAGGGTGAAGCTTTCTTT.

A note on this clone: A read error may produce the germline difference seen at one junction end. This chain links TRBV7-7 with TRBJ2-7; 11 nucleotides agree with TRBD1. This CDR3 spans 14 amino acids. The germline V gene encodes CDR1 SSHAT and CDR2 FNYEAQ (reference sequence). CDR3 sequence reads: CASSPGQGAKEQYF. The CDR3 DNA follows: TGTGCTAGCAGTCCTGGACAGGGGGCCAAAGAGCAGTACTTC.

The chain joins TRBV18 to TRBJ2-5; D is possibly TRBD1 (5 bases). Trimming removed 2 bases at V and 3 bases at J, with 13 bases between. The length of the CDR3 is 15 residues. Looked up from germline, CDR1 is KGHSH and CDR2 is LQKENI. In nucleotides, the CDR3 is TGTGCCAGCTCACCAATAATGGGGCTGGAAGAGACCCAGTACTTC. Amino acids: CASSPIMGLEETQYF.

V and J are TRBV5-6 and TRBJ2-7; D unresolved. This CDR3 has 15 amino acids. The V gene lost 4 bases and the J gene lost 3 bases, with 17 bases spanning the gap. Per germline, CDR1 SGHDT and CDR2 YYEEEE. CDR3 residues: CASSPPFQANYEQYF. The DNA of the CDR3 is TGTGCCAGCAGCCCCCCTTTCCAAGCGAACTACGAGCAGTACTTC.

This clone was seen more than once but under ten times. The rearrangement links TRBV7-2 to TRBJ2-3; D remains ambiguous. V shed 7 bases and J shed 0 bases, with 11 bases lying between them. Germline V lookup: CDR1 SGHTA, CDR2 FQGNSA. The CDR3 contains 14 residues. CDR3 loop: CASNLRASTDTQYF. The CDR3 DNA is TGTGCCAGCAACTTGCGTGCTAGCACAGATACGCAGTATTTT.

The chain uses TRBV11-2 and TRBJ2-7, with 10 bases matching TRBD1. There are 14 residues in the CDR3. V was clipped by 5 bases and J by 4 bases; unmatched bases: 5. CDR1 is SGHAT, CDR2 FQNNGV, per germline. The CDR3 bases are TGTGCCAGCAGCCCGGGACAGGGGCCGTACGAGCAGTACTTC. Its translation is CASSPGQGPYEQYF.

V is TRBV27 and J is TRBJ2-3; no reliable D call. V was pared by 10 bases and J by 2 bases, with 13 bases between. CDR3 length: 13 residues. Germline CDR1 MNHEY, CDR2 SMNVEV (reference sequence). The CDR3 reads CATRLSNTDTQYF. CDR3 DNA sequence: TGTGCCACCCGACTGAGTAACACAGATACGCAGTATTTT.

CDR3 sequence reads: CASSSVSGGRLNEQFF. DNA for the CDR3: TGTGCCAGCAGCTCCGTCTCGGGCGGGAGGCTCAATGAGCAGTTCTTC. The rearrangement uses TRBV11-2 and TRBJ2-1, with 8 bases matching TRBD2. This CDR3 has 16 residues. The germline gives CDR1 SGHAT, CDR2 FQNNGV. Trimming removed 4 bases from V and 6 bases from J; junction bases left unmatched: 11.

This chain connects TRBV7-9 to TRBJ2-5; a possible D gene is TRBD2 (6 bases). V was clipped by 5 bases and J by 7 bases, with 20 bases between them. This CDR3 has 15 residues. The V gene's germline CDR1 is SEHNR and CDR2 FQNEAQ (reference sequence). The DNA of the CDR3 is TGTGCCAGCAGCCCGGAGGGTTCGGGGTTAAGGACCCAGTACTTC. Its translation: CASSPEGSGLRTQYF. The full variable domain, rest sourced from reference TRBV7-9 and TRBJ2-5, is DTGVSQNPRHKITKRGQNVTFRCDPISEHNRLYWYRQTLGQGPEFLTYFQNEAQLEKSRLLSDRFSAERPKGSFSTLEIQRTEQGDSAMYLCASSPEGSGLRTQYFGPGTRLLVL.

This chain links TRBV7-8 with TRBJ2-5, with 8 bases aligning to TRBD1. Germline V gene data show CDR1 as SGHVS and CDR2 as FQNEAQ. The CDR3 has 14 residues. Losses at the gene ends were 1 base for V and 5 bases for J; bases not matched to a gene: 3. The CDR3: CASSLGTGFETQYF. CDR3 nucleotide sequence: TGTGCCAGCAGCTTAGGGACAGGGTTTGAGACCCAGTACTTC.